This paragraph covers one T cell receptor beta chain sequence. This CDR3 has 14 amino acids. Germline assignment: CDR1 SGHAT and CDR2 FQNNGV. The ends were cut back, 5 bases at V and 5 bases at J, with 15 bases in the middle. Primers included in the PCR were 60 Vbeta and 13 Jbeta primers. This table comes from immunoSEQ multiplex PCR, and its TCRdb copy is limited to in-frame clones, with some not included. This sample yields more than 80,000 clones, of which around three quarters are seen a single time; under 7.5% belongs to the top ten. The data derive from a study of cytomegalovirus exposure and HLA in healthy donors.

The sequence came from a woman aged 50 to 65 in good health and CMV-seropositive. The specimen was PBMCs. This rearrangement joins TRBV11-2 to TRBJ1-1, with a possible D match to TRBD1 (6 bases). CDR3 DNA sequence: TGTGCCAGCAGCCCCCCAAACAGGGTTACTGAAGCTTTCTTT. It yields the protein CASSPPNRVTEAFF.